Reported below is one T cell receptor (beta chain). Its antigen is still unknown. Indicated treatment: oral pan-JAK inhibitor, 5-10 mg twice daily. Researchers took lesional scalp punch biopsies and peripheral blood from people who were alopecia areata patients. These data originate in a study of CD8+ T cells in alopecia areata. Trimming cost V 2 bases and J 5 bases, with 12 bases left between them. This CDR3 is built from 14 residues. Germline V gene sequence: CDR1 GTSNPN, CDR2 SVGIG (reference sequence). RNA extraction and reverse transcription yielded cDNA as sequencing template. Using immunoSEQ multiplex PCR, the repertoire was profiled, and TCRdb retains in-frame clones only, with some absent. Among approximately 90,000 clones listed, about three quarters were seen once. Whole-study results and caveats: Many expanded lesional clones stayed in scalp and blood while on tofacitinib. There were also resident alphabeta T cells of normal skin sequenced in scalp samples.

The TCR sequence derives from a human donor with alopecia areata. V is TRBV30 and J is TRBJ2-2, with D perhaps matching TRBD1 (6 bases). Material: CD8+ T cells sorted from blood, obtained around week 44, from a patient treated with tofacitinib. The CDR3 here is CAWSLGGNTGELFF. CDR3 bases: TGTGCCTGGAGTTTAGGGGGAAATACCGGGGAGCTGTTTTTT.